This entry concerns a single TCR beta chain. The CDR3 is cut off 3 residues early in the read; its end comes from the germline J gene. The source of the sample is a study of T cells in women clearing cervical HPV infection. Overall study: Cases were women with histologically confirmed HPV16-related CIN3 or worse, including 2 invasive cancers.

TCR beta CDR3 amplified by multiplex PCR from approximately 1,200 ng genomic DNA. Measured with immunoSEQ multiplex PCR; TCRdb has only the in-frame clones, and not every one. The ten most abundant clones cover approximately 40% of a sample with 49,000 or so clones. All donors had a single incident cervical HPV16 infection, not prevalent. Germline CDR1 KGHSH, CDR2 LQKENI. This CDR3 is built from 15 residues. V lost 1 base and J 0 bases, leaving 8 bases between the germline ends. The sequence was collected from a woman between 18 and 70 years old with a cervical HPV16 infection that either progressed to CIN3+ or cleared (not recorded which). The chain has TRBV18 and TRBJ2-3; D ambiguous. The sample comprised blood buffy coat. CDR3 loop: CASSPRSSSTDTQYF. CDR3 DNA (partial): TGTGCCAGCTCACCACGCAGTTCAAGCACAGATACG.